Listed below are T cell receptor beta chains from one sample, sequenced in a study of blood T cell repertoires in COVID-19. TCRdb keeps only in-frame clones here, not all; method: immunoSEQ multiplex PCR. This sample carries some 270,000 clones, about 85% of them seen once, and the ten largest clones take 0.87%. Sequenced sample: peripheral blood. These receptors were collected from a human donor with COVID-19, enrolled during active disease. The donor label of this sample is uncertain. The CDR3 runs from the conserved cysteine through the conserved F or W. A D gene is named only where the DNA matches it firmly. The size field is filled for only some rows; it gives once, few, many or a size class.

v_gene: TRBV2
abundance: NA
d_gene: TRBD1
j_gene: TRBJ1-1
CDR3nt: TGTGCCAGCAGTGCCGGACAGGGAAGAGGAGACACTGAAGCTTTCTTT
CDR3aa: CASSAGQGRGDTEAFF

v_gene: TRBV10-3
abundance: few
d_gene: NA
j_gene: TRBJ1-5
CDR3nt: TGTGCCATCAGTGAGTCGGGAGGGGACCAGCCCCAGCATTTT
CDR3aa: CAISESGGDQPQHF

v_gene: TRBV6-2/TRBV6-3
abundance: NA
d_gene: NA
j_gene: TRBJ2-7
CDR3nt: TGTGCCAGCAGTTACAGAGTAGCTTCCTACGAGCAGTACTTC
CDR3aa: CASSYRVASYEQYF

v_gene: TRBV7-2
abundance: once
d_gene: TRBD1
j_gene: TRBJ1-5
CDR3nt: TGTGCCAGCAGCTTAGGGGGCATGGGGACAGTTCAGCCCCAGCATTTT
CDR3aa: CASSLGGMGTVQPQHF

v_gene: TRBV6-5
abundance: NA
d_gene: TRBD1
j_gene: TRBJ1-2
CDR3nt: TGTGCCAGCAGGGGAGGACAGGGTGGCTATGGCTACACCTTC
CDR3aa: CASRGGQGGYGYTF

v_gene: TRBV27
abundance: NA
d_gene: TRBD2
j_gene: TRBJ2-7
CDR3nt: TGTGCCAGCAGTTTATCGGGACTAGCGGGAGCCGAGCAGTACTTC
CDR3aa: CASSLSGLAGAEQYF

v_gene: TRBV19
abundance: NA
d_gene: TRBD1
j_gene: TRBJ1-5
CDR3nt: TGTGCCAGTAGTATAAGGTCGGGACAGGGACAGCCCCAGCATTTT
CDR3aa: CASSIRSGQGQPQHF

v_gene: TRBV5-5
abundance: NA
d_gene: NA
j_gene: TRBJ1-3
CDR3nt: TGTGCCAGCAGCTTCCGGGAAATCCCTGGAAACACCATATATTTT
CDR3aa: CASSFREIPGNTIYF

v_gene: TRBV19
abundance: NA
d_gene: TRBD2
j_gene: TRBJ2-3
CDR3nt: TGTGCCAGTAGTATTGGGCTAGCGGGAGGGTCAGATACGCAGTATTTT
CDR3aa: CASSIGLAGGSDTQYF

v_gene: TRBV30
abundance: NA
d_gene: TRBD2
j_gene: TRBJ2-3
CDR3nt: TGTGCCCGGGAGCGGGAGGGAAGGTCAGATACGCAGTATTTT
CDR3aa: CAREREGRSDTQYF

v_gene: TRBV27
abundance: few
d_gene: NA
j_gene: TRBJ1-5
CDR3nt: TGTGCCAGCAGTTTATCCCAGGGCGATCAGCCCCAGCATTTT
CDR3aa: CASSLSQGDQPQHF

v_gene: TRBV7-2
abundance: NA
d_gene: NA
j_gene: TRBJ1-5
CDR3nt: TGTGCCAGCAGTCCACAATCTAATCAGCCCCAGCATTTT
CDR3aa: CASSPQSNQPQHF

v_gene: TRBV3-1/TRBV3-2
abundance: NA
d_gene: NA
j_gene: TRBJ1-2
CDR3nt: TGTGCCAGCAGCCAAGATTCCAGGGTGGGCTACACCTTC
CDR3aa: CASSQDSRVGYTF

v_gene: TRBV27
abundance: many
d_gene: TRBD1
j_gene: TRBJ1-2
CDR3nt: TGTGCCAGCAGTCTTTCTCCGGGACAGGGGTTAGGACGGATCCGCCGGGGTGTTGGCTACACCTTC
CDR3aa: CASSLSPGQGLGRIRRGVGYTF

v_gene: TRBV19
abundance: NA
d_gene: TRBD1
j_gene: TRBJ2-7
CDR3nt: TGTGCCAGTAGTACAAGCTACGGGACAGGGGGAAGCGAGCAGTACTTC
CDR3aa: CASSTSYGTGGSEQYF

v_gene: TRBV6-5
abundance: NA
d_gene: NA
j_gene: TRBJ1-3
CDR3nt: TGTGCCAGCAGTTACCAGGCGAGCTCTGGAAACACCATATATTTT
CDR3aa: CASSYQASSGNTIYF

v_gene: TRBV9
abundance: NA
d_gene: NA
j_gene: TRBJ2-3
CDR3nt: TGTGCCAGCAGCGTAGCTACTCTCCCCGCAGATACGCAGTATTTT
CDR3aa: CASSVATLPADTQYF

v_gene: TRBV7-3
abundance: NA
d_gene: NA
j_gene: TRBJ2-2
CDR3nt: TGTGCCAGCAGCTTAGCGATTGGGCCCGGGGAGCTGTTTTTT
CDR3aa: CASSLAIGPGELFF

v_gene: TRBV29-1
abundance: NA
d_gene: NA
j_gene: TRBJ2-1
CDR3nt: TGCAGCGTACCAAGAGAAGTGGAGCAGTTCTTC
CDR3aa: CSVPREVEQFF

v_gene: TRBV20-1
abundance: NA
d_gene: NA
j_gene: TRBJ1-2
CDR3nt: TGCAGTGCTAGGCGCTATGGCTACACCTTC
CDR3aa: CSARRYGYTF

v_gene: TRBV6-5
abundance: NA
d_gene: NA
j_gene: TRBJ1-4
CDR3nt: TGTGCCAGCAGTCCGACAGCCGATGGGGAAAAACTGTTTTTT
CDR3aa: CASSPTADGEKLFF

v_gene: TRBV5-1
abundance: NA
d_gene: TRBD1
j_gene: TRBJ1-6
CDR3nt: TGCGCCAGTTGCACAGGGGAAAACTCCTATAATTCACCCCTCCACTTT
CDR3aa: CASCTGENSYNSPLHF

v_gene: TRBV19
abundance: once
d_gene: NA
j_gene: TRBJ2-1
CDR3nt: TGTGCCAGTAGTCCACGACTAGATAATCATGAGCAGTTCTTC
CDR3aa: CASSPRLDNHEQFF

v_gene: TRBV5-1
abundance: NA
d_gene: TRBD2
j_gene: TRBJ2-7
CDR3nt: TGCGCCAGCAGTTCTAGCGGGAGTGGATACGAGCAGTACTTC
CDR3aa: CASSSSGSGYEQYF

v_gene: TRBV3-1/TRBV3-2
abundance: NA
d_gene: NA
j_gene: TRBJ1-6
CDR3nt: TGTGCCAGCAGCCAACCCTTAGGGGACTCGGATTCACCCCTCCACTTT
CDR3aa: CASSQPLGDSDSPLHF

v_gene: TRBV10-3
abundance: NA
d_gene: NA
j_gene: TRBJ2-1
CDR3nt: TGTGCCATCAGTGAGCCCGTAGGGGTCAATAATGAGCAGTTCTTC
CDR3aa: CAISEPVGVNNEQFF

v_gene: TRBV5-1
abundance: NA
d_gene: TRBD1
j_gene: TRBJ2-7
CDR3nt: TGCGCCAGTAGGCTCGAGGACAGGGTTTTCGACGAGCAGTACTTC
CDR3aa: CASRLEDRVFDEQYF

v_gene: TRBV7-2
abundance: NA
d_gene: NA
j_gene: TRBJ1-5
CDR3nt: TGTGCCAGCAGCTTAGTCGGCGGGTTTCAGCCCCAGCATTTT
CDR3aa: CASSLVGGFQPQHF

v_gene: TRBV3-1/TRBV3-2
abundance: NA
d_gene: TRBD2
j_gene: TRBJ2-1
CDR3nt: TGTGCCAGCAGCCAAGAACTAGCGGGAGTCGGTAATGAGCAGTTCTTC
CDR3aa: CASSQELAGVGNEQFF

v_gene: TRBV19
abundance: NA
d_gene: TRBD1
j_gene: TRBJ2-1
CDR3nt: TGTGCCAGTAGTATTGCGGGACAGGGATACAATGAGCAGTTCTTC
CDR3aa: CASSIAGQGYNEQFF

v_gene: TRBV5-1
abundance: many
d_gene: TRBD2
j_gene: TRBJ2-7
CDR3nt: TGCGCCAGCAGCCAGAGACTAGCGGGAGAGGACGAGCAGTACTTC
CDR3aa: CASSQRLAGEDEQYF

v_gene: TRBV6-1
abundance: NA
d_gene: NA
j_gene: TRBJ2-3
CDR3nt: TGTGCCAGCAGTGAACTTCGAGATACGCAGTATTTT
CDR3aa: CASSELRDTQYF

v_gene: TRBV7-9
abundance: once
d_gene: TRBD2
j_gene: TRBJ2-1
CDR3nt: TGTGCCAGCACCAACACCGGGGGGACTAGCGGGACGGAGCAGTTCTTC
CDR3aa: CASTNTGGTSGTEQFF

v_gene: TRBV5-1
abundance: NA
d_gene: TRBD2
j_gene: TRBJ2-3
CDR3nt: TGCGCCAGCAGCTTGGGACTAGCGGGAGAAACAGATACGCAGTATTTT
CDR3aa: CASSLGLAGETDTQYF

v_gene: TRBV7-8
abundance: NA
d_gene: NA
j_gene: TRBJ1-3
CDR3nt: TGTGCCAGCAGCTTAGGGCCCGGGAATGGAAACACCATATATTTT
CDR3aa: CASSLGPGNGNTIYF

v_gene: TRBV6-5
abundance: NA
d_gene: TRBD1
j_gene: TRBJ1-1
CDR3nt: TGTGCCAGCAGTCCATCTCTACAGGGGAGTTCTGAAGCTTTCTTT
CDR3aa: CASSPSLQGSSEAFF

v_gene: TRBV28
abundance: NA
d_gene: TRBD1
j_gene: TRBJ1-2
CDR3nt: TGTGCCACCTACACGAACAGGGGCGGCTACACCTTC
CDR3aa: CATYTNRGGYTF

v_gene: TRBV19
abundance: NA
d_gene: NA
j_gene: TRBJ2-7
CDR3nt: TGTGCCACGGAGGACGGGGCCTACGAGCAGTACTTC
CDR3aa: CATEDGAYEQYF

v_gene: TRBV28
abundance: NA
d_gene: NA
j_gene: TRBJ2-5
CDR3nt: TGTGCCAGCAGTTTACCGACATTCCGGGGAGAGACCCAGTACTTC
CDR3aa: CASSLPTFRGETQYF

v_gene: TRBV5-1
abundance: NA
d_gene: TRBD2
j_gene: TRBJ2-2
CDR3nt: TGCGCCAGCAGGGATACTAGCGGGAGAGGAGGGAACACCGGGGAGCTGTTTTTT
CDR3aa: CASRDTSGRGGNTGELFF

v_gene: TRBV7-7
abundance: NA
d_gene: TRBD2
j_gene: TRBJ2-3
CDR3nt: TGTGCTAGCAGCTTAGCGGGAGAGAGCACAGATACGCAGTATTTT
CDR3aa: CASSLAGESTDTQYF

v_gene: TRBV2
abundance: NA
d_gene: NA
j_gene: TRBJ2-3
CDR3nt: TGTGCCAGCAGTGTAATTAGCACAGATACGCAGTATTTT
CDR3aa: CASSVISTDTQYF

v_gene: TRBV2
abundance: NA
d_gene: NA
j_gene: TRBJ2-5
CDR3nt: TGTGCCAGCAGCGAGACAATTTTAGAGACCCAGTACTTC
CDR3aa: CASSETILETQYF

v_gene: TRBV18
abundance: few
d_gene: NA
j_gene: TRBJ1-1
CDR3nt: TGTGCCAGCTCACCACCGGCTAACACTGAAGCTTTCTTT
CDR3aa: CASSPPANTEAFF

v_gene: TRBV18
abundance: NA
d_gene: TRBD1
j_gene: TRBJ2-7
CDR3nt: TGTGCCAGCTCACCTCGTTCCGGGACAGGGACCTACGAGCAGTACTTC
CDR3aa: CASSPRSGTGTYEQYF

v_gene: TRBV9
abundance: NA
d_gene: NA
j_gene: TRBJ2-5
CDR3nt: TGTGCCAGCAGCGGGAGCCCGGGGTGGGAGACCCAGTACTTC
CDR3aa: CASSGSPGWETQYF

v_gene: TRBV28
abundance: once
d_gene: TRBD1
j_gene: TRBJ1-3
CDR3nt: TGTGCCAGCAGTGCCCGGGACAGTGGAAACACCATATATTTT
CDR3aa: CASSARDSGNTIYF

v_gene: TRBV5-1
abundance: NA
d_gene: NA
j_gene: TRBJ1-1
CDR3nt: TGCGCCAGCAGCTTGGCGGGGTCTCGGGCTGAAGCTTTCTTT
CDR3aa: CASSLAGSRAEAFF

v_gene: TRBV20-1
abundance: once
d_gene: TRBD1
j_gene: TRBJ1-5
CDR3nt: TGCAGTGCTAGTCCCCCCAGGGGGTACAATCAGCCCCAGCATTTT
CDR3aa: CSASPPRGYNQPQHF

v_gene: TRBV28
abundance: NA
d_gene: NA
j_gene: TRBJ1-1
CDR3nt: TGTGCCAGCAGAGGAGCTGAAGCTTTCTTT
CDR3aa: CASRGAEAFF

v_gene: TRBV10-3
abundance: NA
d_gene: NA
j_gene: TRBJ2-5
CDR3nt: TGTGCCACCCTCCTCCGTGAAGACTACCAAGAGACCCAGTACTTC
CDR3aa: CATLLREDYQETQYF

v_gene: TRBV11-1
abundance: NA
d_gene: NA
j_gene: TRBJ1-1
CDR3nt: TGTGCCAGCAGCATTTTTTCACAGATGAACACTGAAGCTTTCTTT
CDR3aa: CASSIFSQMNTEAFF

v_gene: TRBV28
abundance: NA
d_gene: NA
j_gene: TRBJ1-2
CDR3nt: TGTGCCAGCACATGGGGGGGAGGTGGCTACACCTTC
CDR3aa: CASTWGGGGYTF

v_gene: TRBV7-6
abundance: NA
d_gene: NA
j_gene: TRBJ1-1
CDR3nt: TGTGCCAGCAGCTTAGCTGGTGGGGCTACGAACGGTGAAGCTTTCTTT
CDR3aa: CASSLAGGATNGEAFF